The source of this T cell receptor beta chain is a study of T cell clonotyping in hematopoietic cell transplantation. Broader study findings: Higher Inverse Simpson Index values in graft donor and pretransplant recipient predicted broader posttransplant TCR diversity.

The method was immunoSEQ multiplex PCR; TCRdb's version includes in-frame clones alone and lacks a portion of them. The profile shows more than 70,000 clones, approximately 95% of them singletons. A remark on this clone: Its target is not known.

This CDR3 contains 15 residues. V dropped 5 bases and J dropped 2 bases, with 14 bases sitting between them. Germline values: CDR1 ENHRY, CDR2 SYGVKD. As for time point: recipient sample about 28 days before transplant, after cytoreduction. Samples: about 28 days before transplant, then days 30, 100 and 180 after. This receptor was identified in a woman in her 50s with acute myeloid leukemia. Some clones in this sample may be carry-over from other donors' samples. Sequencing was performed on peripheral blood mononuclear cells, taken before stem cell transplant. The chain is built from TRBV10-3 and TRBJ2-3; tentatively, D is TRBD2 (6 bases). The CDR3 loop reads CAISWDSSNTDTQYF. The DNA of the CDR3 is TGTGCCATCAGTTGGGACTCATCTAACACAGATACGCAGTATTTT.